Shown below are 18 T cell receptor beta chains from a single sample sequenced in a study of regulatory T cells in long-lasting Graves disease. Time point defined: persistent/refractory GD, antithyroid drugs over 5 years with positive TRAb. RNA extracted from PBMCs served as the sequencing template. To make TCR beta libraries, researchers used iRepertoire HTBI primers and Arm-PCR of CDR3 regions. From the multiplex PCR reads, TCRdb called clonotypes with MiXCR, one entry per CDR3 protein. This repertoire shows 300,000 or so distinct CDR3 sequences, about 20% found once; its top ten account for 25% to 30%. The material was peripheral blood mononuclear cells (PBMCs), obtained when the disease was refractory, from a patient treated with antithyroid drugs. The receptors here all came from a female donor with Graves disease.

In its sample, this clonotype was seen many times. The chain recombines TRBV18 with TRBJ2-7, with 8 positions matching TRBD1. J lost 5 bases, V lost 5 bases, and 5 bases had no gene match. The germline V gene has CDR1 KGHSH and CDR2 LQKENI. The CDR3 is 13 amino acids. The CDR3 bases are TGTGCCAGCTCAAGGGGACAGGTGGACGAGCAGTACTTC. Translating gives CASSRGQVDEQYF.

As for this clonotype: A much larger clone is a single base away; this may be a read error. This chain connects TRBV28 to TRBJ2-2; D ambiguous. CDR1 and CDR2 from the germline V gene are MDHEN and SYDVKM. CDR3 length: 15 amino acids. The V and J ends lost 4 bases and 9 bases respectively, with 18 bases between them. CDR3 protein: CASSSIGRNARELFF. For the CDR3, the DNA is TGTGCCAGCAGTTCGATCGGACGGAACGCAAGGGAGCTGTTTTTT.

This clonotype was found a few times. The chain couples TRBV20-1 to TRBJ2-6; D remains ambiguous. The CDR3 totals 15 residues. CDR1 DFQATT and CDR2 SNEGSKA come from the germline V gene (reference sequence). Trimming shortened V by 3 bases and J by 0 bases, and 9 bases separated the two germline ends. The CDR3 sequence: CSASHRFSGANVLTF. As DNA, the CDR3 is TGCAGTGCTAGTCACCGCTTCTCTGGGGCCAACGTCCTGACTTTC.

This clonotype came up many times. The rearrangement uses TRBV28 and TRBJ1-2; TRBD1 is a possible D gene (5 bases). CDR1 MDHEN and CDR2 SYDVKM come from the germline V gene. CDR3 length: 16 amino acids. Trimming took 3 bases from V and 4 from J, leaving 18 bases between them. CDR3 nucleotide sequence: TGTGCCAGCAGTTTCTTATTTGGGGGGTCGGTCTATGGCTACACCTTC. Its translation: CASSFLFGGSVYGYTF.

This clonotype was found a few times. Relative to the germline gene, one junction end is altered; a read error may explain this. V and J are TRBV30 and TRBJ2-7; 9 bases line up with TRBD1. In germline, CDR1 is GTSNPN, CDR2 SVGIG (reference sequence). This CDR3 has 15 residues. CDR3 amino acids: CVWNRPGQGNYEQYF. DNA of the CDR3: TGTGTCTGGAACCGGCCGGGACAGGGAAACTACGAGCAGTACTTC.

The sample holds a few counts of this clonotype. The chain is built from TRBV6-1 and TRBJ1-6; 8 bases fit TRBD1. CDR1 MNHNS and CDR2 SASEGT come from the germline V gene. V lost 6 bases to trimming and J lost 3 bases; unmatched junction nucleotides: 4. The CDR3 is made up of 15 amino acids. CDR3 DNA sequence: TGTGCCAGCAGCTTCACAGGGGGCTATAATTCACCCCTCCACTTT. Translating it yields CASSFTGGYNSPLHF.

This clonotype was counted ten times or more. V gene TRBV11-2 combines with J gene TRBJ2-7; D not resolved. This CDR3 is built from 14 residues. The germline V and J ends were trimmed by 1 base and 2 bases, with 9 bases remaining between them. From germline, CDR1 is SGHAT and CDR2 FQNNGV. DNA of the CDR3: TGTGCCAGCAGCTTAGTAACGAAAGCCTACGAGCAGTACTTC. This codes for CASSLVTKAYEQYF.

The CDR3 protein is CASSISGHSTDTQYF. The CDR3 nucleotides are TGTGCCAGTAGTATATCTGGCCATTCCACAGATACGCAGTATTTT. The chain uses TRBV19 and TRBJ2-3; D is unclear. Germline CDR1 and CDR2: LNHDA and SQIVND (reference sequence). The CDR3 runs 15 residues. Trimming removed 2 bases at V and 2 bases at J, with 11 bases between.

The chain is built from TRBV2 and TRBJ2-7; TRBD2 matches 7 bases. Germline V CDR1 and CDR2: SNHLY, FYNNEI. The CDR3 sequence is 14 residues long. The trim removed 7 bases at V and 5 bases at J, leaving 11 bases unmatched. CDR3 protein: CASTMQGGPDEQYF. The CDR3 DNA reads TGTGCCAGCACGATGCAGGGAGGGCCCGACGAGCAGTACTTC. The full variable domain, its missing parts supplied by reference TRBV2 and TRBJ2-7, is EPEVTQTPSHQVTQMGQEVILRCVPISNHLYFYWYRQILGQKVEFLVSFYNNEISEKSEIFDDQFSVERPDGSNFTLKIRSTKLEDSAMYFCASTMQGGPDEQYFGPGTRLTVT.

This clonotype was counted at least ten times. This chain joins TRBV27 and TRBJ2-7, with no clear D. Trimming removed 5 bases from V and 1 base from J, with 15 bases in between. The CDR3 runs 15 residues. From germline, CDR1 is MNHEY and CDR2 SMNVEV (reference sequence). CDR3 amino acids: CASSQSATLSYEQYF. The CDR3 region has the DNA TGTGCCAGCAGTCAAAGTGCTACTCTATCCTACGAGCAGTACTTC.

Details on this clonotype: One base away lies a much larger clone, so this may be a sequencing read error. The chain is built from TRBV7-2 and TRBJ1-1; D remains unclear. Germline V gives CDR1 SGHTA, CDR2 FQGNSA. The CDR3 is 13 residues long. V was cut by 6 bases and J by 5 bases, with 13 bases left in between. The CDR3 spells CASRHLPGTEAFF. The CDR3 DNA reads TGTGCCAGCAGGCATCTCCCAGGAACTGAAGCTTTCTTT.

The genes are TRBV5-1 and TRBJ2-7, with 10 positions matching TRBD1. J lost 0 bases, V lost 4 bases, and 4 bases had no gene match. The CDR3 consists of 15 residues. The germline V gene has CDR1 SGHRS and CDR2 YFSETQ. This chain's CDR3 is CASSRTGGTSYEQYF. The CDR3, as DNA: TGCGCCAGCAGCAGGACAGGGGGAACCTCCTACGAGCAGTACTTC.

The rearrangement links TRBV12-3 or TRBV12-4 to TRBJ2-1, with TRBD1 matching 11 bases. This CDR3 region has 16 residues. V shed 3 bases and J 8 bases; nucleotides not matched to a gene: 9. The CDR3 sequence: CASSFSLDRGLHEQFF. In DNA, the CDR3 is TGTGCCAGCAGTTTTTCTCTGGACAGGGGGCTTCATGAGCAGTTCTTC.

This clonotype was recorded at least ten times. The chain employs TRBV5-1 and TRBJ1-5, with a possible D match to TRBD1 (6 bases). The CDR3 consists of 15 residues. The V gene lost 0 bases and the J gene lost 3 bases, with 10 bases spanning the gap. Germline loops: CDR1 SGHRS, CDR2 YFSETQ. The DNA of the CDR3 is TGCGCCAGCAGCTTGGACGGGGGCGTCAATCAGCCCCAGCATTTT. It codes for CASSLDGGVNQPQHF.

This clonotype was detected a few times. This may arise from a read error, as a much more abundant clone is one base away. This chain connects TRBV7-2 to TRBJ1-2, with D tentatively TRBD1 (6 bases). Germline V CDR1 and CDR2: SGHTA, FQGNSA. The CDR3 consists of 16 residues. Trimming removed 5 bases from V and 0 bases from J, with 16 bases in between. The CDR3 region is CASSVPQGASNYGYTF. The CDR3 DNA sequence: TGTGCCAGCAGCGTACCACAGGGCGCCTCTAACTATGGCTACACCTTC.

V and J are TRBV10-3 and TRBJ1-1, with D possibly TRBD1 on 6 matching bases. The CDR3 sequence is 14 residues long. Trimming stripped 6 bases from V and 0 bases from J, with 11 bases between. Germline CDR1 and CDR2: ENHRY and SYGVKD. The CDR3 loop reads CAISDRSMNTEAFF. The CDR3 nucleotides read TGTGCCATCAGCGACAGGTCCATGAACACTGAAGCTTTCTTT.

This clonotype was detected ten times or more. CDR3 bases: TGTGCCAGCAGTTACTCGTCTGGGCTGATTTCACCCCTCCACTTT. It encodes CASSYSSGLISPLHF. The rearrangement uses TRBV6-6 and TRBJ1-6; D ambiguous. Trimming cost V 0 bases and J 9 bases, with 12 bases left between them. This CDR3 has 15 amino acids. In germline, CDR1 is MNHNY, CDR2 SVGAGI (reference sequence).

This clonotype was picked up many times. The chain couples TRBV14 to TRBJ2-5; TRBD2 aligns across 7 bases. The trim removed 4 bases at V and 0 bases at J, leaving 5 bases unmatched. Germline CDR1 is SGHDN and CDR2 is FVKESK. This CDR3 is built from 15 residues. CDR3 in amino acids: CASSRPGRNQETQYF. The CDR3 DNA sequence: TGTGCCAGCAGCCGTCCCGGGAGGAACCAAGAGACCCAGTACTTC.